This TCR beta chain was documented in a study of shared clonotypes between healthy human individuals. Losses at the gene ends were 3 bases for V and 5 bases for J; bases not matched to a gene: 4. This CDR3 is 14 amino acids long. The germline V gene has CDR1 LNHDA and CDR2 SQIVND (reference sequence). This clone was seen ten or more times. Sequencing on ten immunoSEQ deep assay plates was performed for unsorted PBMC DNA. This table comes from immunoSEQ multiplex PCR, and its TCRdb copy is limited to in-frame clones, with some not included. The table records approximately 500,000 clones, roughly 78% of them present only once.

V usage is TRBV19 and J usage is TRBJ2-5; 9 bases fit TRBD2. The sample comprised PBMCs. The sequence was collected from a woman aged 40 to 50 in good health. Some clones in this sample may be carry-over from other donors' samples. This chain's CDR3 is CASSIPGLAETQYF. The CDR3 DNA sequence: TGTGCCAGTAGTATCCCCGGACTAGCGGAGACCCAGTACTTC. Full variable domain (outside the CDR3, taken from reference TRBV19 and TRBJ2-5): DGGITQSPKYLFRKEGQNVTLSCEQNLNHDAMYWYRQDPGQGLRLIYYSQIVNDFQKGDIAEGYSVSREKKESFPLTVTSAQKNPTAFYLCASSIPGLAETQYFGPGTRLLVL.